This T cell receptor beta chain was documented in a study of human T cells and chemical hapten exposure. At the level of the study: The upper back received 0.01% DPC by patch testing, with results read at 6 days. Study-wide results and limits: Once DPC sensitization occurred, TCRs above 1 in 1000 frequency showed no change. Expanded TCRs formed significantly more large CDR3 similarity clusters than controls.

Time point given: patch test 2, 6 weeks after DPC sensitization. The sample's treatment: therapeutic diphenylcyclopropenone sensitization with weekly scalp DPC. Ahead of applying each patch test, blood was sampled. V was pared by 5 bases and J by 5 bases, with 9 bases between. The CDR3 sequence is 12 residues long. This clonotype appeared a few times. Antigen: not known. TCRdb redid the calling of the RACE reads with MiXCR, one entry per CDR3 protein. Found here are roughly 30,000 distinct CDR3 sequences, 9.4% of them singletons; the top ten hold roughly 6.6%. This sequence originates from a man aged 25 to 40 with alopecia areata. Some clones in this sample may be carry-over from other donors' samples. This sequence joins TRBV12-3 or TRBV12-4 and TRBJ2-5; the D is unclear. The starting material was whole blood, obtained in connection with sensitization to the hapten diphenylcyclopropenone (DPC). The CDR3 reads CASSPSGETQYF. In DNA, the CDR3 is TGTGCCAGCAGTCCATCTGGGGAGACCCAGTACTTC.